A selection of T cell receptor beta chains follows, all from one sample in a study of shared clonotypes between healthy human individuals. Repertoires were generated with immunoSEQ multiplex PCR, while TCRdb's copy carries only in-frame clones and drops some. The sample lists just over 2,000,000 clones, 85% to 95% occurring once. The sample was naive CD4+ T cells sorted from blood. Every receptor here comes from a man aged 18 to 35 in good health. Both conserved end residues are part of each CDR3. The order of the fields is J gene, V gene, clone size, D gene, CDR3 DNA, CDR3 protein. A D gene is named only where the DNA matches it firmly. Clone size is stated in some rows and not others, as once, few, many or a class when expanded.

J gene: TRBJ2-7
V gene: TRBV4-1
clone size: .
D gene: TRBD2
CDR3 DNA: TGCGCCAGCAGCCAGAGGACTAGCGGGATCTCCTACGAGCAGTACTTC
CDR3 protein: CASSQRTSGISYEQYF

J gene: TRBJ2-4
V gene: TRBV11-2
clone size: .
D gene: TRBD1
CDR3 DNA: TGTGCCAGCAGCTTAGAGGGACAGTTAAACATTCAGTACTTC
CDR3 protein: CASSLEGQLNIQYF

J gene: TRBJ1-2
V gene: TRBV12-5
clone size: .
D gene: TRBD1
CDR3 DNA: TGTGCTAGTGGTTTGGGAGAGGGGACAGATGGCTACACCTTC
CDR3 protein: CASGLGEGTDGYTF

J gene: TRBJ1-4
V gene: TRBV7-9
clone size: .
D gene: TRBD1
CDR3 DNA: TGTGCCAGCAGCCTTACAGGGGTGCCGTTTTTT
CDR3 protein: CASSLTGVPFF

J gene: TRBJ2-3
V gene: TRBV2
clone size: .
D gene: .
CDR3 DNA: TGTGCCAGCAGAGCAGGGGGGGATACGCAGTATTTT
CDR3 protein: CASRAGGDTQYF

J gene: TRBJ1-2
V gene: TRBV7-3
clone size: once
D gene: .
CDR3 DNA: TGTGCCAGCAGCGCGGACTCTTCCCCGTATGGCTACACCTTC
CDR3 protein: CASSADSSPYGYTF

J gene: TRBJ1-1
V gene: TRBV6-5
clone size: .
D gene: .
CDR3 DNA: TGTGCCAGCAGCTATGGACGGCTTCGTACTGAAGCTTTCTTT
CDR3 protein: CASSYGRLRTEAFF

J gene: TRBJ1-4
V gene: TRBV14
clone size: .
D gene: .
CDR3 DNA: TGTGCCAGCAGCCAAGATTGGGCGTTCGGTGAAAAACTGTTTTTT
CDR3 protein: CASSQDWAFGEKLFF

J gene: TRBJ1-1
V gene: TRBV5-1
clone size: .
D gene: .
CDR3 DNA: TGCGCCAGCAGCTTAGGACAGCGGATTAACACTGAAGCTTTCTTT
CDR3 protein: CASSLGQRINTEAFF

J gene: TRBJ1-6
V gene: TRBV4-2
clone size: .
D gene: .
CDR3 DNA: TGTGCCAGCAGCCAAGAGGGGAATTCACCCCTCCACTTT
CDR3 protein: CASSQEGNSPLHF

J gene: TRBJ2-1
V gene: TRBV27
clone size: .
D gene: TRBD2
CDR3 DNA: TGTGCCAGCAGTTCACGGACTAGCGGGCACTCCTACAATGAGCAGTTCTTC
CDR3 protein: CASSSRTSGHSYNEQFF

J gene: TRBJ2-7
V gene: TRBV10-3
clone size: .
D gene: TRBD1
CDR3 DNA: TGTGCCATCAGTGCGACAGGGGTCTACGAGCAGTACTTC
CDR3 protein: CAISATGVYEQYF

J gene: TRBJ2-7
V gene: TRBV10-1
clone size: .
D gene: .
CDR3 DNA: TGCGCCAGCAGTGCCGGCAGCGAGCAGTACTTC
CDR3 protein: CASSAGSEQYF

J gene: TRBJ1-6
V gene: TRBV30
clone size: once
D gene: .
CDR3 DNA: TGTGCCTGGAGTGTAGATGGGGGGGATCGATCACCCCTCCACTTT
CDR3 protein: CAWSVDGGDRSPLHF

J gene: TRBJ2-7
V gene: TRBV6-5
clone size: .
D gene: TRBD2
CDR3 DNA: TGTGCCAGTGCTAGCGGGAGGGCCTACGAGCAGTACTTC
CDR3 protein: CASASGRAYEQYF

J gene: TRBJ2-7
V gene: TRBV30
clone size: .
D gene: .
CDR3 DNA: TGTGCCTGGAGTAGCAGGGTGGTTTCCGAGCAGTACTTC
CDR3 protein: CAWSSRVVSEQYF

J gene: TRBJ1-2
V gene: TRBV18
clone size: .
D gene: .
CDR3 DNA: TGTGCCAGCTCACCACCGGCCGGAGCGCCGGGTGGCTACACCTTC
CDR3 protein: CASSPPAGAPGGYTF

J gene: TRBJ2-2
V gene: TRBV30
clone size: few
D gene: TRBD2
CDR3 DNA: TGTGCCTGGAGTGCGACTAGCGGGAGGGCCGGGGAGCTGTTTTTT
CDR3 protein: CAWSATSGRAGELFF

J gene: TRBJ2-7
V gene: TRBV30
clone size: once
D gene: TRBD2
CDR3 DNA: TGTGCCTGGAGCCGACCGGGGGGGGCGAGGAACGAGCAGTACTTC
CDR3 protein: CAWSRPGGARNEQYF

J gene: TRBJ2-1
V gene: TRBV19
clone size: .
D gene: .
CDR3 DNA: TGTGCCAGTAGTATAGTTCTTAACCTCGGTGAGCAGTTCTTC
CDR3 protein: CASSIVLNLGEQFF

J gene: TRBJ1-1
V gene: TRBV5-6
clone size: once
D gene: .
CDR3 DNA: TGTGCCAGCAGCCCCGGGGGGTCCCTAGGGGACACTGAAGCTTTCTTT
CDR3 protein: CASSPGGSLGDTEAFF

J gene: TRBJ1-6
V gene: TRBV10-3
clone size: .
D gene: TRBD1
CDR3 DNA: TGTGCCATCAGCCTTACAGGGGGCAATTCACCCCTCCACTTT
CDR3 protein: CAISLTGGNSPLHF

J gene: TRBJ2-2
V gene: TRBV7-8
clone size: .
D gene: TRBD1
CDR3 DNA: TGTGCCAGCAGCCTTCGGACAGGGGCCACCGGGGAGCTGTTTTTT
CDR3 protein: CASSLRTGATGELFF

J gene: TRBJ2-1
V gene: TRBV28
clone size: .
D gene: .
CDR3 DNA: TGTGCCAGCAGTTGGAATGAGCAGTTCTTC
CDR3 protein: CASSWNEQFF

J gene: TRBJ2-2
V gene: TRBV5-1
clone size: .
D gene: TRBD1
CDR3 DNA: TGCGCCAGCAGCCAAGGACAGGGACTTCGCACCGGGGAGCTGTTTTTT
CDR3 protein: CASSQGQGLRTGELFF

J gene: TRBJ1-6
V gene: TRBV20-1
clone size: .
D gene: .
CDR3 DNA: TGCAGTGCTGGCGTAGTGCCCCTCCACTTT
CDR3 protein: CSAGVVPLHF

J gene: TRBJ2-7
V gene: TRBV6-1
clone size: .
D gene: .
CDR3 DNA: TGTGCCTTACAGGGATTCGGCGAGCAGTACTTC
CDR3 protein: CALQGFGEQYF

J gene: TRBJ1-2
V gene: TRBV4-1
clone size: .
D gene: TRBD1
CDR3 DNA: TGCGCCAGCAGCGAAAATTTGGGGACAGGGATTAACTATGGCTACACCTTC
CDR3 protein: CASSENLGTGINYGYTF

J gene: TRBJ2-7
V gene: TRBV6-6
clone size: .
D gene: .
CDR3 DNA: TGTGCCAGCAGTTACGGACCATCCTACGAGCAGTACTTC
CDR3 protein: CASSYGPSYEQYF

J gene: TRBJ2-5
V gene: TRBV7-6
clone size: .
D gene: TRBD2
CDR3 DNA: TGTGCCAGCAGCAGACTAGCGGGAGTTCAAGAGACCCAGTACTTC
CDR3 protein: CASSRLAGVQETQYF

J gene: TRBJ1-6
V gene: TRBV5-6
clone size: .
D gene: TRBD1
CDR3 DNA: TGTGCCAGCAGCTTGGGACAGGGTACTTCACCCCTCCACTTT
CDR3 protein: CASSLGQGTSPLHF

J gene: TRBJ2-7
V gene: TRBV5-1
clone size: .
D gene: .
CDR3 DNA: TGCGCCAGCCGCTCCGGAGGTGAGAGCTCCTACGAGCAGTACTTC
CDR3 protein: CASRSGGESSYEQYF

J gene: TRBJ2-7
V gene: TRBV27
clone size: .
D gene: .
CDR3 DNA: TGTGCCAGCAGTTTAGGCAGGGTTCCCTACGAGCAGTACTTC
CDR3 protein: CASSLGRVPYEQYF

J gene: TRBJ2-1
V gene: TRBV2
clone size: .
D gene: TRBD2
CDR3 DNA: TGTGCCAGCAAGAGCGGGGGAGCCTACAATGAGCAGTTCTTC
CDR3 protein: CASKSGGAYNEQFF

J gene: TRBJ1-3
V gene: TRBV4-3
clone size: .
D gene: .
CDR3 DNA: TGCGCCAGCAGCCAAGACGCCCGGAACACCATATATTTT
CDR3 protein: CASSQDARNTIYF

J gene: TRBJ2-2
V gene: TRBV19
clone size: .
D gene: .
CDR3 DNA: TGTGCCAGTAGTATAAGTTCGGTCCTCGCGAACACCGGGGAGCTGTTTTTT
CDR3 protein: CASSISSVLANTGELFF

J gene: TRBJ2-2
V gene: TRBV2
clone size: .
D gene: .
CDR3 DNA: TGTGCCAGCACCCGAGCGGGTTCCGGGGAGCTGTTTTTT
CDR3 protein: CASTRAGSGELFF

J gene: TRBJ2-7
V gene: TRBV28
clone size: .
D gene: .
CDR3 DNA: TGTGCCAGCAGGGGGGACCTTACCTACGAGCAGTACTTC
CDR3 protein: CASRGDLTYEQYF

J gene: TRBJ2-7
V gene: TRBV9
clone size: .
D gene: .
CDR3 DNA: TGTGCCAGCAGCGTAGATGCAGCACACTCCTACGAGCAGTACTTC
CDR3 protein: CASSVDAAHSYEQYF